Below, 16 T cell receptor beta chains from the same sample are listed, as sequenced in a study of technical replicates of blood from several donors. Profiling relied on immunoSEQ multiplex PCR, and the TCRdb table lists in-frame clones only, not all of them. Found here are tens of thousands of clones, about 95% of them singletons; the top ten hold 3%. Source material: PBMCs. These receptors all come from a human donor in good health. Some clones in this sample may be carry-over from other donors' samples.

This chain connects TRBV6-5 to TRBJ1-1, with unresolved D. Trimming took off 4 bases at V and 1 base at J, with 7 bases between the two ends. The CDR3 loop spans 13 amino acids. Germline-derived CDR1 and CDR2 are MNHEY and SVGAGI. The CDR3 region is CASSLSPNTEAFF. CDR3 DNA sequence: TGTGCCAGCAGTTTATCCCCGAACACTGAAGCTTTCTTT.

The J gene is TRBJ1-3, the V gene TRBV29-1; D is uncertain. The germline V and J ends were trimmed by 4 bases and 0 bases, with 10 bases remaining between them. From germline, CDR1 is SQVTM and CDR2 ANQGSEA. The CDR3 has 14 residues. The CDR3 region has the DNA TGCAGCGTTGCCGGGATTAACTCTGGAAACACCATATATTTT. The encoded protein is CSVAGINSGNTIYF.

The chain employs TRBV5-4 and TRBJ2-3, with 7 bases identical to TRBD1. This CDR3 has 16 amino acids. Germline CDR1 and CDR2: SGHNT and YYREEE (reference sequence). V lost 3 bases and J lost 2; bases outside the gene matches: 9. CDR3 nucleotide sequence: TGTGCCAGCAGCTCGACAGGGAAAAGTGTCACAGATACGCAGTATTTT. Translating gives CASSSTGKSVTDTQYF.

For the CDR3, the DNA is TGTGCCAGCAGCGAAAGGAGGGGTGGCTACACCTTC. Encoded protein: CASSERRGGYTF. The chain carries TRBV7-2 and TRBJ1-2, with a weak D call TRBD1 (5 bases). Trimming removed 5 bases at V and 7 bases at J, with 11 bases between. The germline gives CDR1 SGHTA, CDR2 FQGNSA. The CDR3 totals 12 residues.

V is TRBV29-1 and J is TRBJ2-1, with a possible D match to TRBD1 (7 bases). The germline gives CDR1 SQVTM, CDR2 ANQGSEA. The CDR3 contains 12 residues. V shed 6 bases and J shed 12 bases, with 18 bases lying between them. CDR3 nucleotide sequence: TGCAGCGTAGAGACAGGGCAGGGAGGGCAGTTCTTC. Translating it yields CSVETGQGGQFF.

The chain is built from TRBV9 and TRBJ2-7, with a tentative D call TRBD2 (6 bases). V was clipped by 0 bases and J by 6 bases, with 10 bases between them. Germline V gives CDR1 SGDLS, CDR2 YYNGEE. The CDR3 runs 13 residues. The CDR3 reads CASSVDRDSEQYF. The DNA for the CDR3 is TGTGCCAGCAGCGTAGATCGGGACTCCGAGCAGTACTTC.

This clone was detected once. V and J are TRBV7-2 and TRBJ1-2; D unresolved. V dropped 3 bases and J dropped 5 bases, with 7 bases sitting between them. This CDR3 region has 12 residues. CDR1 is SGHTA, CDR2 FQGNSA, per germline. CDR3 nucleotide sequence: TGTGCCAGCAGCTTTCTATTATATGGCTACACCTTC. It codes for CASSFLLYGYTF.

CDR3 residues: CASSLVAGGRTGELFF. DNA of the CDR3: TGCGCCAGCAGCTTGGTCGCGGGGGGCCGGACCGGGGAGCTGTTTTTT. The chain joins TRBV5-1 to TRBJ2-2; TRBD2 agrees at 8 bases. Germline values: CDR1 SGHRS, CDR2 YFSETQ. The length of the CDR3 is 16 residues. With 0 bases clipped from V and 5 bases from J, the junction kept 6 bases outside the gene matches.

The rearrangement uses TRBV29-1 and TRBJ1-1; possible D gene TRBD1, 6 bases. The CDR3 covers 15 residues. Trimming took off 4 bases at V and 8 bases at J, with 23 bases between the two ends. Germline-derived CDR1 and CDR2 are SQVTM and ANQGSEA. The CDR3 loop reads CSVVLLGAQKGEAFF. CDR3 DNA sequence: TGCAGCGTTGTCCTATTGGGGGCCCAAAAAGGGGAAGCTTTCTTT.

The genes are TRBV4-2 and TRBJ1-4; 9 bases map to TRBD1. The CDR3 loop spans 14 amino acids. CDR1 and CDR2 from the germline V gene are LGHNA and YNFKEQ. V shed 8 bases, J shed 6 bases, and the junction held 7 bases outside the gene matches. CDR3 bases: TGTGCCAGCGGAAACACAGGGGGCGATGAAAAACTGTTTTTT. Protein product: CASGNTGGDEKLFF.

The chain recombines TRBV10-3 with TRBJ2-2; 8 nucleotides match TRBD1. CDR1 ENHRY and CDR2 SYGVKD come from the germline V gene. V lost 8 bases, J lost 6 bases, and 5 bases stayed unmatched. The CDR3 runs to 13 residues. CDR3 nucleotide sequence: TGTGCCATCGACAGGGGTAAAGCCGGGGAGCTGTTTTTT. It specifies CAIDRGKAGELFF.

With respect to this clone: This CDR3 is also generated by other DNA sequences in the sample. This sequence joins TRBV15 and TRBJ2-5; 7 bases are shared with TRBD1. Germline V gives CDR1 LNHNV, CDR2 YYDKDF (reference sequence). The CDR3 contains 14 residues. The V and J ends lost 2 bases and 2 bases, in that order; junction bases with no gene match: 2. CDR3 DNA sequence: TGTGCCACCAGCAGAATGGGACAGCAAGAGACCCAGTACTTC. Translated: CATSRMGQQETQYF.

This sequence joins TRBV4-2 and TRBJ2-7, with a possible D match to TRBD1 (6 bases). The CDR3 runs 15 residues. Germline CDR1 is LGHNA and CDR2 is YNFKEQ. Trimming removed 4 bases from V and 6 bases from J, with 19 bases in between. CDR3 amino acids: CASSPQKGQKAEQYF. DNA for the CDR3: TGTGCCAGCAGCCCCCAAAAAGGACAGAAGGCCGAGCAGTACTTC.

The chain employs TRBV2 and TRBJ1-5; 8 nucleotides agree with TRBD1. CDR1 is SNHLY and CDR2 is FYNNEI in the germline V gene. J was trimmed by 9 bases and V by 4 bases; bases with no gene match: 14. This CDR3 region has 16 residues. CDR3 residues: CASSAWTGFSERPQHF. The CDR3 region has the DNA TGTGCCAGCAGTGCCTGGACAGGGTTTAGTGAAAGGCCCCAGCATTTT.

The rearrangement uses TRBV6-6 and TRBJ1-2; 7 bases align to TRBD1. The CDR3 covers 16 residues. Germline trimming cut 2 bases from V and 3 bases from J; bases unmatched to any gene: 9. Germline CDR1 is MNHNY and CDR2 is SVGAGI (reference sequence). In DNA form, the CDR3 reads TGTGCCAGCAGTTACGCAAGAGGGGGCGCAGACTATGGCTACACCTTC. Protein sequence: CASSYARGGADYGYTF.

The rearrangement links TRBV5-6 to TRBJ2-3, with TRBD1 matching over 10 bases. This CDR3 is 16 amino acids long. The trim removed 3 bases at V and 5 bases at J, leaving 9 bases unmatched. The germline V gene has CDR1 SGHDT and CDR2 YYEEEE. The CDR3 region has the DNA TGTGCCAGCAGCTCGGGACAGGGGCGATATAAAGATACGCAGTATTTT. It codes for CASSSGQGRYKDTQYF.